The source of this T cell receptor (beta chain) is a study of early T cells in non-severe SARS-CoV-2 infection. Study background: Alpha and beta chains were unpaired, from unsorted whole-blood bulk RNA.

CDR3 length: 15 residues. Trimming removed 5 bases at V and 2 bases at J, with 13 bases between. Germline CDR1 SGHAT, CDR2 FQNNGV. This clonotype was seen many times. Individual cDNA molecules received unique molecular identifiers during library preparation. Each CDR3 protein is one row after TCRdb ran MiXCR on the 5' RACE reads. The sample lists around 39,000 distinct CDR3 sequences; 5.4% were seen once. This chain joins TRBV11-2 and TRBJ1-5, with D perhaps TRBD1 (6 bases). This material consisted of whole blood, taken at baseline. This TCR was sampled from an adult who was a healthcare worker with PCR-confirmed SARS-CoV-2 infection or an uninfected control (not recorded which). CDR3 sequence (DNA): TGTGCCAGCAGCACGCTACAGGGTCGCAATCAGCCCCAGCATTTT. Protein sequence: CASSTLQGRNQPQHF.